This is a list of T cell receptor beta chains from one sample in a study of shared clonotypes between healthy human individuals. Sequenced by immunoSEQ multiplex PCR; TCRdb stores in-frame clones only, minus some. The sample shows roughly 490,000 clones, 79% of them seen only once. The source material was PBMCs. These receptors came from a woman between 40 and 50 years old in good health. Some clones in this sample may be carry-over from other donors' samples. CDR3s include the opening cysteine and the closing phenylalanine or tryptophan. A D gene is named only where the DNA matches it firmly. Where a row states a size, it is once, few, many or the class of an expanded clone; other rows omit it.

CDR3aa,CDR3nt,j_gene,abundance,v_gene,d_gene
CASSVGVAGVPPNEQFF,TGTGCCAGCAGCGTAGGGGTAGCGGGAGTCCCGCCCAATGAGCAGTTCTTC,TRBJ2-1,-,TRBV9,TRBD2
CASSETEANTGELFF,TGTGCCAGCAGCGAGACGGAGGCGAACACCGGGGAGCTGTTTTTT,TRBJ2-2,few,TRBV2,-
CASSQVGGDTYNEQFF,TGTGCCAGCAGCCAAGTTGGGGGGGATACCTACAATGAGCAGTTCTTC,TRBJ2-1,-,TRBV4-2,TRBD2
CASSPRTNVDTGELFF,TGTGCCAGCAGCCCGCGGACTAACGTCGACACCGGGGAGCTGTTTTTT,TRBJ2-2,-,TRBV9,-
CASSPTQGTETQYF,TGTGCCAGCAGCCCTACCCAGGGTACGGAGACCCAGTACTTC,TRBJ2-5,few,TRBV11-1,-
CASSVDPTTDTQYF,TGTGCCAGCAGCGTAGACCCAACGACAGATACGCAGTATTTT,TRBJ2-3,few,TRBV9,-
CASSPPVTSYEQYF,TGTGCCAGCTCACCACCTGTGACTAGTTACGAGCAGTACTTC,TRBJ2-7,-,TRBV18,-
CASSELGTVGTYGYTF,TGTGCCAGCAGTGAGCTCGGGACAGTGGGTACCTATGGCTACACCTTC,TRBJ1-2,few,TRBV25-1,TRBD1
CASSQDFGGVSSYEQYF,TGTGCCAGCAGCCAAGATTTCGGGGGAGTGTCCTCCTACGAGCAGTACTTC,TRBJ2-7,-,TRBV14,-
CASSRDPGETQYF,TGCGCCAGCAGCAGGGATCCGGGGGAGACCCAGTACTTC,TRBJ2-5,few,TRBV5-1,-
CASSAQLAGLDNEQFF,TGTGCCAGCAGTGCGCAACTAGCGGGGCTGGACAATGAGCAGTTCTTC,TRBJ2-1,once,TRBV11-2,TRBD2
CASSRDPTDTQYF,TGTGCCAGCAGTCGGGACCCTACGGATACGCAGTATTTT,TRBJ2-3,-,TRBV2,-
CASSGSGRTGYEQYF,TGTGCCAGCAGCGGTAGCGGTCGGACCGGGTACGAGCAGTACTTC,TRBJ2-7,-,TRBV9,-
CASASGSDTGELFF,TGTGCTAGTGCGTCAGGGTCCGACACCGGGGAGCTGTTTTTT,TRBJ2-2,-,TRBV12-5,-
CASSQDGGTTPYEQYF,TGTGCCAGCAGCCAAGATGGGGGGACTACGCCCTACGAGCAGTACTTC,TRBJ2-7,once,TRBV4-2,TRBD2
CASRTTGRRGYTF,TGTGCCAGCAGAACCACAGGGAGGCGCGGCTACACCTTC,TRBJ1-2,-,TRBV6-1,-
CAISGQTGELFF,TGTGCCATCAGTGGACAAACCGGGGAGCTGTTTTTT,TRBJ2-2,many,TRBV10-3,-
CASSLSVPESGELFF,TGTGCCAGCAGTTTATCAGTGCCGGAATCCGGGGAGCTGTTTTTT,TRBJ2-2,few,TRBV27,-
CASSHRNLDNEQFF,TGTGCCAGCAGCCATCGTAACCTAGACAATGAGCAGTTCTTC,TRBJ2-1,once,TRBV7-8,-
CATSTDRGWGQPQHF,TGTGCCACCAGCACCGACAGGGGGTGGGGTCAGCCCCAGCATTTT,TRBJ1-5,-,TRBV15,TRBD1
CASSLALGGFYNEQFF,TGTGCCAGCAGCTTGGCCTTAGGGGGCTTCTACAATGAGCAGTTCTTC,TRBJ2-1,-,TRBV5-4,TRBD1
CASSVDRRKNEQFF,TGTGCCAGCAGCGTTGACAGGAGGAAAAATGAGCAGTTCTTC,TRBJ2-1,-,TRBV7-2,-